This T cell receptor beta chain was obtained from a study of shared clonotypes between healthy human individuals. The V and J ends lost 6 bases and 4 bases, in that order; junction bases with no gene match: 12. Germline CDR1 SGHAT, CDR2 FQNNGV. This CDR3 region has 16 residues. Each unsorted sample relied on 70 million to 90 million PBMCs as its source of genomic DNA. Libraries were prepared by immunoSEQ multiplex PCR; TCRdb keeps only in-frame clonotypes and omits some of them. Among about half a million clones listed, approximately 77% were seen once. The V call is TRBV11-2, the J call TRBJ2-1; 7 bases align to TRBD2. This TCR derives from a woman between 40 and 55 years old in good health. Some clones in this sample may be carry-over from other donors' samples. The sample consisted of PBMCs. The CDR3 DNA sequence: TGTGCCAGCAGGCCGGTGGCAGCGGGATTATACAATGAGCAGTTCTTC. It encodes CASRPVAAGLYNEQFF.